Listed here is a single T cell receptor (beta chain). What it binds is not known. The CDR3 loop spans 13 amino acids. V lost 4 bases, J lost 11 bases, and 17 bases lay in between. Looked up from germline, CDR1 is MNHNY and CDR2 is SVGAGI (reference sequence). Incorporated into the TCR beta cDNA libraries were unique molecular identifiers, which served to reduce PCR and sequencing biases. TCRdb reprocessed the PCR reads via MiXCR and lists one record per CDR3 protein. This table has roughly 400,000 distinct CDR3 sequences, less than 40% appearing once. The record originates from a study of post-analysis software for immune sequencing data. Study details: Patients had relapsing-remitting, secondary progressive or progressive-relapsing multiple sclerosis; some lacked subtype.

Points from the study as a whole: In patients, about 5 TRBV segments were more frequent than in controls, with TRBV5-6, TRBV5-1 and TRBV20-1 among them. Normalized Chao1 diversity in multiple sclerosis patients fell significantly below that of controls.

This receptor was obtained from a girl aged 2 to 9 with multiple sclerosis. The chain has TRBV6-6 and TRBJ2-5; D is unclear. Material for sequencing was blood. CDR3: CASSSPAVVKQYF. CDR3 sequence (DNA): TGTGCCAGCAGTTCCCCCGCGGTAGTAAAGCAGTACTTC.